This T cell receptor beta chain was obtained from a study of cytomegalovirus exposure and HLA in healthy donors. TCRdb keeps only in-frame clones here, not all; method: immunoSEQ multiplex PCR. The sample holds under 250,000 clones; around nine tenths are singletons and the top ten take 2.6%. Germline V lookup: CDR1 MDHEN, CDR2 SYDVKM. The CDR3 length is 15 residues. J was trimmed by 4 bases and V by 6 bases; bases with no gene match: 10. This clone occurred once. The chain couples TRBV28 to TRBJ2-3; 7 bases agree with TRBD1. Source material: PBMCs. The sequence was collected from a man in his late teens or twenties in good health and CMV-seronegative. CDR3 in amino acids: CASRPRQGDADTQYF. In DNA, the CDR3 is TGTGCCAGCAGACCAAGACAGGGCGATGCAGATACGCAGTATTTT.